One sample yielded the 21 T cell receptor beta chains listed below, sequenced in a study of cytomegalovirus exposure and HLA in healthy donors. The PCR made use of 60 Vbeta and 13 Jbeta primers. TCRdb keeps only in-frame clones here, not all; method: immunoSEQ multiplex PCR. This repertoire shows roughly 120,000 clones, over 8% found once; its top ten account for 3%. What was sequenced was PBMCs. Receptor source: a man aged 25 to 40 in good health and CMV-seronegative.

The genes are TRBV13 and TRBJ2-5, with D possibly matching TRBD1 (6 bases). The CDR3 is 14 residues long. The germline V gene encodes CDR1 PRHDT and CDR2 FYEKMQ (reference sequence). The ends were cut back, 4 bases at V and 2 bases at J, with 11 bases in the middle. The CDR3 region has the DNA TGTGCCAGCAGCTCTAGGACAGATCAAGAGACCCAGTACTTC. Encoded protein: CASSSRTDQETQYF. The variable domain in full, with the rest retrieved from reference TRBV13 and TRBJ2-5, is AAGVIQSPRHLIKEKRETATLKCYPIPRHDTVYWYQQGPGQDPQFLISFYEKMQSDKGSIPDRFSAQQFSDYHSELNMSSLELGDSALYFCASSSRTDQETQYFGPGTRLLVL.

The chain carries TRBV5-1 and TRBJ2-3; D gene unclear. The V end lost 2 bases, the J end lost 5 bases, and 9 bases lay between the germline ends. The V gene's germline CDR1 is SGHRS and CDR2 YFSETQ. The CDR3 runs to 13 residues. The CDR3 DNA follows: TGCGCCAGCAGCTTTATATTTAGAGATACGCAGTATTTT. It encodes CASSFIFRDTQYF.

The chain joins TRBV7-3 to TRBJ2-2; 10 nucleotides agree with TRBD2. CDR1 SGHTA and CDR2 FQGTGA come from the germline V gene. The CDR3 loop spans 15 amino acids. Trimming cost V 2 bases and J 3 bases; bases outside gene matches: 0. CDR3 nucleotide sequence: TGTGCCAGCAGCTTACTAGCGGGAGACACCGGGGAGCTGTTTTTT. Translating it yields CASSLLAGDTGELFF. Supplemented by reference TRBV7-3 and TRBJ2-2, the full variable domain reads GAGVSQTPSNKVTEKGKYVELRCDPISGHTALYWYRQSLGQGPEFLIYFQGTGAADDSGLPNDRFFAVRPEGSVSTLKIQRTERGDSAVYLCASSLLAGDTGELFFGEGSRLTVL.

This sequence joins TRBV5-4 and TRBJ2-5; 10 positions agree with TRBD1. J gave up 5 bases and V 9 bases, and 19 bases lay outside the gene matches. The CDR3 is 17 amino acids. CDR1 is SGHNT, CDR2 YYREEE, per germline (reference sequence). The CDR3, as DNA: TGTGCCACGCTTACGCGACAGGGGGCGCCGGGGGGGGAGACCCAGTACTTC. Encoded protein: CATLTRQGAPGGETQYF.

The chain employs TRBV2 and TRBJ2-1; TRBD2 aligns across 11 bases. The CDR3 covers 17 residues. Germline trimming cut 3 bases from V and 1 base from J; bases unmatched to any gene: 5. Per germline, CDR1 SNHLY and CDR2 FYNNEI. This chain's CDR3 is CASSDRLAGPSYNEQFF. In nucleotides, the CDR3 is TGTGCCAGCAGTGATAGACTAGCGGGACCATCCTACAATGAGCAGTTCTTC.

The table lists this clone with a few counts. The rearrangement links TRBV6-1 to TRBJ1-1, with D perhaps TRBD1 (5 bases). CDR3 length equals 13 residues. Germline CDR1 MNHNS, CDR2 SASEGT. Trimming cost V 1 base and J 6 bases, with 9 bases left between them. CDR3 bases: TGTGCCAGCAGTGAAGACGCGGGGGCTGAAGCTTTCTTT. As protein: CASSEDAGAEAFF.

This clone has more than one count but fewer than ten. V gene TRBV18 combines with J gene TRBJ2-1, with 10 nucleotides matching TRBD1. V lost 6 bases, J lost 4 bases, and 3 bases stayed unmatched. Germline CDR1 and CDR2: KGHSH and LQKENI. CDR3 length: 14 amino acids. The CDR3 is CASSGTGDYNEQFF. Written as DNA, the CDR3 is TGTGCCAGCTCCGGGACAGGGGATTACAATGAGCAGTTCTTC.

CDR3 loop: CASSILGLAGSTDTQYF. The CDR3 region has the DNA TGTGCCAGTAGTATTCTAGGACTAGCGGGATCCACAGATACGCAGTATTTT. The gene calls are TRBV19 and TRBJ2-3; 12 nucleotides align to TRBD2. Germline V gene sequence: CDR1 LNHDA, CDR2 SQIVND (reference sequence). The length of the CDR3 is 17 residues. The junction had 6 bases not matched to a gene; V was cut back by 3 bases and J by 2 bases. The full variable domain, completed using reference TRBV19 and TRBJ2-3, is DGGITQSPKYLFRKEGQNVTLSCEQNLNHDAMYWYRQDPGQGLRLIYYSQIVNDFQKGDIAEGYSVSREKKESFPLTVTSAQKNPTAFYLCASSILGLAGSTDTQYFGPGTRLTVL.

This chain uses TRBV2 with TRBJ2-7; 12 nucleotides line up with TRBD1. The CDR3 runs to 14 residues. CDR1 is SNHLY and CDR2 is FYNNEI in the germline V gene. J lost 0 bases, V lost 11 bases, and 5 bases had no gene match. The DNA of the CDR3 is TGTGCCGGGGGACAGGGGGCTTTCTCCTACGAGCAGTACTTC. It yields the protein CAGGQGAFSYEQYF.

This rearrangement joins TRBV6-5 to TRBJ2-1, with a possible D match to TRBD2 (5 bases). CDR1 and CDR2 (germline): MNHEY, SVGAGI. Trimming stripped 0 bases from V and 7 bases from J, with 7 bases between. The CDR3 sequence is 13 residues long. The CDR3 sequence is CASSYSTGNEQFF. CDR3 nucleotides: TGTGCCAGCAGTTACTCGACGGGGAATGAGCAGTTCTTC.

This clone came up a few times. The CDR3 loop is CASSYSSTGNYGYTF. CDR3 DNA sequence: TGTGCCAGCAGTTACTCGTCGACAGGGAATTATGGCTACACCTTC. The chain combines TRBV6-5 with TRBJ1-2, with 7 positions matching TRBD1. The CDR3 totals 15 residues. Trimming removed 0 bases from V and 5 bases from J; junction bases left unmatched: 6. The germline gives CDR1 MNHEY, CDR2 SVGAGI.

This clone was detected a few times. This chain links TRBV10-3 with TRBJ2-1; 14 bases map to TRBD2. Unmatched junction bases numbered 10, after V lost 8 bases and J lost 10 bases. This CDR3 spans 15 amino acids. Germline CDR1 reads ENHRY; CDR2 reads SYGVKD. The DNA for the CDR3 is TGTGCCATCGGCCCGGAGGGACTAGCGGGAGAAGAGCAGTTCTTC. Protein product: CAIGPEGLAGEEQFF.

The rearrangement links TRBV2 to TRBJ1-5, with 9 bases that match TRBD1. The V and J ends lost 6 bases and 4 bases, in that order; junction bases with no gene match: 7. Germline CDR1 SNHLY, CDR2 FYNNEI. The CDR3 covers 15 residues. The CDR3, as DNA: TGTGCCAGCAGCACCCGCGGGACAGGGAATCAGCCCCAGCATTTT. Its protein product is CASSTRGTGNQPQHF.

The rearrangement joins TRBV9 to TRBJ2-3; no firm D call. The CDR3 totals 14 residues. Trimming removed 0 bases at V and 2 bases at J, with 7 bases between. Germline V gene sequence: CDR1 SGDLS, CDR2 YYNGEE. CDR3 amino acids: CASSVATPTDTQYF. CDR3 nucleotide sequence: TGTGCCAGCAGCGTAGCTACTCCCACAGATACGCAGTATTTT.

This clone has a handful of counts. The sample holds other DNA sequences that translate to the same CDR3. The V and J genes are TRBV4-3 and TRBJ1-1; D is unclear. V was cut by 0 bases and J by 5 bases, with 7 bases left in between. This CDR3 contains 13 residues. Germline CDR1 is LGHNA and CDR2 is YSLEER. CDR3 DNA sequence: TGCGCCAGCAGCCAAGATCGAGGAACTGAAGCTTTCTTT. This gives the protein CASSQDRGTEAFF.

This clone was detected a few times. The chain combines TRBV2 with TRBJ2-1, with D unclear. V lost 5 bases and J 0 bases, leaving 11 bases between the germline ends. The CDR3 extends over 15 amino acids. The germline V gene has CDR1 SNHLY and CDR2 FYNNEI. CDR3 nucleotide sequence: TGTGCCAGCAGTCCCGATTCCAGCTCCTACAATGAGCAGTTCTTC. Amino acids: CASSPDSSSYNEQFF.

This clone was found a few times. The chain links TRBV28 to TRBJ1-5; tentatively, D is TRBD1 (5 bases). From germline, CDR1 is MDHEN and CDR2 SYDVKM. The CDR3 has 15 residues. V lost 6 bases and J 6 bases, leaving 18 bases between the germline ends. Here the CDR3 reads CASRKGPGRGQPQHF. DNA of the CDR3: TGTGCCAGCAGGAAAGGACCAGGTAGGGGTCAGCCCCAGCATTTT.

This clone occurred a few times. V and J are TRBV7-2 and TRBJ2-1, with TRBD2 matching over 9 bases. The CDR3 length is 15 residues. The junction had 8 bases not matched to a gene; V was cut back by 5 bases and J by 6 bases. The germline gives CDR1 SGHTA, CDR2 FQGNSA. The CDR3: CASSLSSGGFNEQFF. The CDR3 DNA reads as TGTGCCAGCAGCCTTAGCAGCGGGGGGTTCAATGAGCAGTTCTTC. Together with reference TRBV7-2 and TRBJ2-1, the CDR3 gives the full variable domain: GAGVSQSPSNKVTEKGKDVELRCDPISGHTALYWYRQSLGQGLEFLIYFQGNSAPDKSGLPSDRFSAERTGGSVSTLTIQRTQQEDSAVYLCASSLSSGGFNEQFFGPGTRLTVL.

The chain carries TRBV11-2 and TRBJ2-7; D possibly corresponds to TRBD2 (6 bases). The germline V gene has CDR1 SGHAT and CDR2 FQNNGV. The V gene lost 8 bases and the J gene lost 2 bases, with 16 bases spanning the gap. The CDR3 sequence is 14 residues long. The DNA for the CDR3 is TGTGCCAGCGCCCTCACGGAGGGGACCTACGAGCAGTACTTC. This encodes CASALTEGTYEQYF.

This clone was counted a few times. CDR3 coding DNA: TGTGCCAGCAGGGAGACTAGCGGGACATACGAGCAGTACTTC. This sequence encodes CASRETSGTYEQYF. V is TRBV2 and J is TRBJ2-7; 11 nucleotides line up with TRBD2. Germline CDR1 reads SNHLY; CDR2 reads FYNNEI. With 6 bases clipped from V and 4 bases from J, the junction kept 5 bases outside the gene matches. This CDR3 is 14 amino acids long.

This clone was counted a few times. CDR3 sequence reads: CAWSPDRGRPGQYF. CDR3 DNA: TGTGCCTGGAGCCCCGACAGGGGGCGCCCAGGGCAGTACTTC. This chain connects TRBV30 to TRBJ2-7; 10 bases match TRBD1. Germline CDR1 and CDR2: GTSNPN and SVGIG (reference sequence). This CDR3 is 14 amino acids long. J lost 9 bases, V lost 3 bases, and 11 bases had no gene match.